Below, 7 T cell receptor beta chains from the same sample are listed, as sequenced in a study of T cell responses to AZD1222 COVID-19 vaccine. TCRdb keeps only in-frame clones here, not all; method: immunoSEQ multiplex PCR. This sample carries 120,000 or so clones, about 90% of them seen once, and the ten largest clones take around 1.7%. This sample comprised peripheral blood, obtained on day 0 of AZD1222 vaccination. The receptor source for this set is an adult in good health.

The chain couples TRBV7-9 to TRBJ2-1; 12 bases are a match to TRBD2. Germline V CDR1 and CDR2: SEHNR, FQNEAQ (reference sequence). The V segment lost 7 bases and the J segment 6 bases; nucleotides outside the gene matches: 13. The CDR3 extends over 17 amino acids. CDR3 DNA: TGTGCCAGCATACTAGCGGGGGGCGGTTCCCCTCTCAATGAGCAGTTCTTC. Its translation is CASILAGGGSPLNEQFF. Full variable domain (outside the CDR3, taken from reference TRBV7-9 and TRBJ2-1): DTGVSQNPRHKITKRGQNVTFRCDPISEHNRLYWYRQTLGQGPEFLTYFQNEAQLEKSRLLSDRFSAERPKGSFSTLEIQRTEQGDSAMYLCASILAGGGSPLNEQFFGPGTRLTVL.

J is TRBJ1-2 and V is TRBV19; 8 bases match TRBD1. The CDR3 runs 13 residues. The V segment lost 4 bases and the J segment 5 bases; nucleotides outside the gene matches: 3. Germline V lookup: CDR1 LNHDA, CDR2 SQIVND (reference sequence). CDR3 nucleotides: TGTGCCAGTAGTACCCGGACAGGGTATGGCTACACCTTC. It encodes CASSTRTGYGYTF.

The CDR3 DNA follows: TGTGCCAGCAGCCGACGCGGGGCGAGCAATCAGCCCCAGCATTTT. Translated, it gives CASSRRGASNQPQHF. The rearrangement joins TRBV4-2 to TRBJ1-5, with D tentatively TRBD1 (5 bases). This CDR3 has 15 amino acids. The V end lost 4 bases, the J end lost 1 base, and 11 bases lay between the germline ends. The germline gives CDR1 LGHNA, CDR2 YNFKEQ.

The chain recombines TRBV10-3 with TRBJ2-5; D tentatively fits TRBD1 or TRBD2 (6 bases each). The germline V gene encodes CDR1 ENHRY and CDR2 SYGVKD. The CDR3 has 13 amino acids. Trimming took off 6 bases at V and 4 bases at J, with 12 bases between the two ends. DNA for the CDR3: TGTGCCATCAGGGAGGGGGTTGCAGAGACCCAGTACTTC. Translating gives CAIREGVAETQYF.

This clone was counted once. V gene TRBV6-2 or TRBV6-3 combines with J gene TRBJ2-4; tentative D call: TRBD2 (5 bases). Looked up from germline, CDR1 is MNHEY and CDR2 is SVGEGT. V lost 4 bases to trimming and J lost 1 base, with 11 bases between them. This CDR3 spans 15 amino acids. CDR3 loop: CASSFDEGAKNIQYF. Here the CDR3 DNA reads TGTGCCAGCAGTTTCGATGAGGGTGCCAAAAACATTCAGTACTTC.

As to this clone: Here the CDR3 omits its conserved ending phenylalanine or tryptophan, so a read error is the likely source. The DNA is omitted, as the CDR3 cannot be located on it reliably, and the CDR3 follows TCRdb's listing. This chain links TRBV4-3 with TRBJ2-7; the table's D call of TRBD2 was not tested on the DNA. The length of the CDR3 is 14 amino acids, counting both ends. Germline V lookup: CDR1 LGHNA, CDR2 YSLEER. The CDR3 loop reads CASSHNRTSGISYR.

The CDR3 sequence: CASSIQAGRGTDTQYF. CDR3 coding DNA: TGTGCCAGCAGCATTCAAGCGGGGAGGGGCACAGATACGCAGTATTTT. The chain combines TRBV7-8 with TRBJ2-3; the match to TRBD2 covers 7 bases. The CDR3 loop spans 16 amino acids. After removal of 5 bases from V and 1 base from J, the junction contained 9 bases not matched to a gene. CDR1 SGHVS and CDR2 FQNEAQ come from the germline V gene.